Each of the 11 T cell receptor beta chains below was sequenced from the same sample in a study of T cell clones after liver transplantation (dated by TCRdb to between 2018 and 2020). Library prep was done by the immunoSEQ multiplex PCR assay. TCRdb stores this immuneACCESS table with in-frame sequences only. Part of the clones is absent; in the studies checked, under half of the shortfall reflects unresolved V genes, and no reason is known for the rest. The sample table lists tens of thousands of clones, over 65% of them with a count of one. The top ten clonotypes cover over 2.5% of the sample. Sequencing used CD4+ T cells from blood, obtained at the 22-month timepoint. These receptors came from a human patient who received a liver transplant. Following a transplant, some T lymphocytes may have been derived from the graft donor.

The chain links TRBV2 to TRBJ2-1, with unresolved D. The CDR3 totals 13 residues. CDR1 is SNHLY, CDR2 FYNNEI, per germline. V shed 4 bases and J shed 9 bases, with 13 bases lying between them. CDR3 DNA sequence: TGTGCCAGCAGTGGGGTGGGGATACTTGAGCAGTTCTTC. Translation gives CASSGVGILEQFF.

For the CDR3, the DNA is TGTGCCAGCAGCGCCCGGGACAGGGGCTACGAGCAGTACTTC. Protein: CASSARDRGYEQYF. The chain uses TRBV9 and TRBJ2-7; 10 positions agree with TRBD1. There are 14 residues in the CDR3. J lost 3 bases, V lost 3 bases, and 3 bases had no gene match. The V gene's germline CDR1 is SGDLS and CDR2 YYNGEE.

In its sample, this clone was seen a few times. The chain recombines TRBV5-1 with TRBJ2-3; perhaps D is TRBD1 or TRBD2 (6 bases each). Looked up from germline, CDR1 is SGHRS and CDR2 is YFSETQ. This CDR3 has 14 residues. V dropped 4 bases and J dropped 2 bases, with 11 bases sitting between them. CDR3 region: CASSPGDNTDTQYF. For the CDR3, the DNA is TGCGCCAGCAGCCCGGGGGACAACACAGATACGCAGTATTTT.

V usage is TRBV9 and J usage is TRBJ2-3; unclear D gene. The CDR3 extends over 16 amino acids. Trimming removed 0 bases at V and 1 base at J, with 12 bases between. Germline CDR1 is SGDLS and CDR2 is YYNGEE. CDR3 nucleotides: TGTGCCAGCAGCGTAGGGGTAGGCGACCGCACAGATACGCAGTATTTT. Encoded protein: CASSVGVGDRTDTQYF.

The chain links TRBV19 to TRBJ1-1; no firm D call. The CDR3 covers 13 residues. The germline CDR1 and CDR2 sequences are LNHDA and SQIVND (reference sequence). The V and J ends lost 2 bases and 5 bases respectively, with 9 bases between them. The CDR3 sequence: CASSISGVTEAFF. The DNA of the CDR3 is TGTGCCAGTAGTATATCTGGAGTAACTGAAGCTTTCTTT.

V gene TRBV7-2 combines with J gene TRBJ1-5; D gene unclear. The germline V gene encodes CDR1 SGHTA and CDR2 FQGNSA. Deletions cut 5 bases from V and 0 bases from J, with 11 bases between. The CDR3 length is 15 residues. For the CDR3, the DNA is TGTGCCAGCAGCGTACAAGGGCTTAGCAATCAGCCCCAGCATTTT. Translation gives CASSVQGLSNQPQHF.

This chain connects TRBV18 to TRBJ2-3; TRBD2 matches at 9 bases. The CDR3 is 15 residues long. The germline V gene encodes CDR1 KGHSH and CDR2 LQKENI. V shed 8 bases, J shed 5 bases, and the junction held 11 bases outside the gene matches. The CDR3 region is CASKSGGGAGDTQYF. CDR3 coding DNA: TGTGCCAGCAAGAGTGGCGGGGGGGCTGGAGATACGCAGTATTTT.

V and J are TRBV18 and TRBJ2-2, with 7 bases lining up with TRBD1. The CDR3 is made up of 15 amino acids. Germline V lookup: CDR1 KGHSH, CDR2 LQKENI. V lost 3 bases, J lost 3 bases, and 4 bases stayed unmatched. CDR3 nucleotide sequence: TGTGCCAGCTCACCGGGACAGAGAGACACCGGGGAGCTGTTTTTT. Residues: CASSPGQRDTGELFF.

The chain combines TRBV9 with TRBJ2-2; possibly TRBD2 for D (5 bases). Germline CDR1 is SGDLS and CDR2 is YYNGEE. Trimming took off 3 bases at V and 5 bases at J, with 11 bases between the two ends. This CDR3 region has 14 residues. The CDR3 DNA sequence: TGTGCCAGCAGCGCCCGGGGAGCGACCGGGGAGCTGTTTTTT. It codes for CASSARGATGELFF.

The rearrangement links TRBV5-1 to TRBJ2-3, with D perhaps matching TRBD1 (6 bases). Germline loops: CDR1 SGHRS, CDR2 YFSETQ. V was cut by 2 bases and J by 1 base, with 11 bases left in between. The CDR3 runs to 15 residues. As DNA, the CDR3 is TGCGCCAGCAGCTTTCAGGGGACCCGCACAGATACGCAGTATTTT. Translated, it gives CASSFQGTRTDTQYF.

V gene TRBV5-4 combines with J gene TRBJ1-1; D gene ambiguous. Trimming left V 3 bases short and J 1 base short, with 13 bases between. CDR3 length: 15 amino acids. In germline, CDR1 is SGHNT, CDR2 YYREEE (reference sequence). The CDR3 loop is CASSSSFRENTEAFF. CDR3 DNA: TGTGCCAGCAGCTCTTCTTTCCGGGAGAACACTGAAGCTTTCTTT.